Sequencing of this T cell receptor (beta chain) was carried out in a study of Graves' ophthalmopathy and Graves' hyperthyroidism. This clonotype was recorded at least ten times. With V trimmed by 2 bases and J by 0 bases, 11 bases remained unmatched. The CDR3 length is 20 residues. Germline V gives CDR1 SGHRS, CDR2 YFSETQ. Scientists amplified the TCR beta CDR3 regions from RNA transcripts. First-round RT-PCR used HTBI primers; second-round multiplex PCR followed. TCRdb re-derived calls from the multiplex PCR reads in MiXCR, one entry per CDR3 protein. The table has roughly 420,000 distinct CDR3 sequences, under 25% seen once; the top ten hold roughly 3%.

The TCR sequence derives from a young woman with stable Graves' hyperthyroidism. The sequencing sample was made of peripheral blood. V gene TRBV5-1 combines with J gene TRBJ2-4, with 13 bases aligning to TRBD2. The CDR3: CASSLKAGLAGRLAKNIQYF. The CDR3 DNA reads TGCGCCAGCAGCTTAAAAGCGGGACTAGCGGGAAGATTAGCCAAAAACATTCAGTACTTC.